A selection of T cell receptor beta chains follows, all from one sample in a study of shared clonotypes between healthy human individuals. Here immunoSEQ multiplex PCR was the method, and the copy in TCRdb shows in-frame clones only, minus some. The sample holds some 2.1 million clones, 90% to 95% seen once. The sample comprised naive CD8+ T cells from PBMCs. These receptors were taken from a man aged 18 to 30 in good health. Some clones in this sample may be carry-over from other donors' samples. The CDR3 runs from the conserved cysteine through the conserved F or W. Fields, in order: D gene, clone size, V gene, J gene, CDR3 protein, CDR3 DNA. A D gene is named only where the DNA matches it firmly. The size of a clone is reported for some rows only, either as once, few or many, or as a class for expanded clones.

d_call: TRBD1
clone_size: NA
v_call: TRBV29-1
j_call: TRBJ2-1
cdr3_aa: CSGGDRDSNEQFF
cdr3_nt: TGCAGCGGGGGGGACAGGGACTCCAATGAGCAGTTCTTC

d_call: NA
clone_size: NA
v_call: TRBV19
j_call: TRBJ1-1
cdr3_aa: CASREPRLMNTEAFF
cdr3_nt: TGTGCCAGTAGGGAGCCGAGACTGATGAACACTGAAGCTTTCTTT

d_call: NA
clone_size: once
v_call: TRBV5-5
j_call: TRBJ2-7
cdr3_aa: CASSLFSGQAYEQYF
cdr3_nt: TGTGCCAGCAGCTTGTTTTCGGGACAAGCCTACGAGCAGTACTTC

d_call: TRBD2
clone_size: NA
v_call: TRBV4-3
j_call: TRBJ2-1
cdr3_aa: CASSPGLAEYNEQFF
cdr3_nt: TGCGCCAGCAGCCCGGGACTAGCGGAGTACAATGAGCAGTTCTTC

d_call: TRBD2
clone_size: once
v_call: TRBV9
j_call: TRBJ2-1
cdr3_aa: CASSSPRLAGRNEQFF
cdr3_nt: TGTGCCAGCAGCAGCCCTCGGCTAGCGGGTCGGAATGAGCAGTTCTTC

d_call: NA
clone_size: once
v_call: TRBV14
j_call: TRBJ2-1
cdr3_aa: CASSQDVGSGSYNEQFF
cdr3_nt: TGTGCCAGCAGCCAAGATGTAGGCTCGGGGTCCTACAATGAGCAGTTCTTC

d_call: TRBD1
clone_size: NA
v_call: TRBV27
j_call: TRBJ1-2
cdr3_aa: CASSLKGTGIPRDGYTF
cdr3_nt: TGTGCCAGCAGTTTAAAGGGGACAGGGATACCTAGGGATGGCTACACCTTC

d_call: NA
clone_size: NA
v_call: TRBV27
j_call: TRBJ1-5
cdr3_aa: CASSLSPGLSNQPQHF
cdr3_nt: TGTGCCAGCAGTTTGAGCCCAGGGCTTAGCAATCAGCCCCAGCATTTT

d_call: NA
clone_size: NA
v_call: TRBV4-1
j_call: TRBJ1-1
cdr3_aa: CASSQVMGGQTEAFF
cdr3_nt: TGCGCCAGCAGCCAAGTTATGGGAGGTCAAACTGAAGCTTTCTTT

d_call: TRBD2
clone_size: NA
v_call: TRBV27
j_call: TRBJ2-5
cdr3_aa: CASSPLGGRETQYF
cdr3_nt: TGTGCCAGCAGTCCTCTGGGGGGGAGGGAGACCCAGTACTTC

d_call: TRBD2
clone_size: NA
v_call: TRBV7-2
j_call: TRBJ2-3
cdr3_aa: CASSLAGGGPDTQYF
cdr3_nt: TGTGCCAGCAGCTTAGCGGGGGGAGGGCCAGATACGCAGTATTTT

d_call: NA
clone_size: NA
v_call: TRBV7-8
j_call: TRBJ1-2
cdr3_aa: CASSLAYQGPVGGYTF
cdr3_nt: TGTGCCAGCAGCTTAGCCTATCAGGGACCGGTGGGGGGCTACACCTTC

d_call: TRBD1
clone_size: NA
v_call: TRBV28
j_call: TRBJ2-1
cdr3_aa: CASANDPTGTGEVF
cdr3_nt: TGTGCCAGCGCAAACGACCCCACCGGGACAGGGGAGGTCTTC

d_call: NA
clone_size: NA
v_call: TRBV28
j_call: TRBJ2-5
cdr3_aa: CASSLVGGLGETQYF
cdr3_nt: TGTGCCAGCAGCTTAGTGGGGGGGCTAGGAGAGACCCAGTACTTC

d_call: NA
clone_size: NA
v_call: TRBV30
j_call: TRBJ1-6
cdr3_aa: CAWSGRGFGANSPLHF
cdr3_nt: TGTGCCTGGAGTGGGAGGGGATTTGGGGCTAATTCACCCCTCCACTTT

d_call: TRBD1
clone_size: NA
v_call: TRBV28
j_call: TRBJ1-3
cdr3_aa: CASSFRQGRGNTIYF
cdr3_nt: TGTGCCAGCAGTTTCAGACAGGGTCGAGGAAACACCATATATTTT

d_call: NA
clone_size: few
v_call: TRBV29-1
j_call: TRBJ1-2
cdr3_aa: CSAGTANYGYTF
cdr3_nt: TGCAGCGCCGGGACGGCTAACTATGGCTACACCTTC

d_call: TRBD1
clone_size: NA
v_call: TRBV28
j_call: TRBJ2-7
cdr3_aa: CASSGGTGVSEQYF
cdr3_nt: TGTGCCAGCAGTGGGGGGACAGGGGTATCCGAGCAGTACTTC

d_call: NA
clone_size: few
v_call: TRBV11-2
j_call: TRBJ1-1
cdr3_aa: CASSPSWAKPAFF
cdr3_nt: TGTGCCAGCAGCCCAAGTTGGGCGAAACCAGCTTTCTTT

d_call: NA
clone_size: NA
v_call: TRBV4-1
j_call: TRBJ2-7
cdr3_aa: CASSQDVLRTYEQYF
cdr3_nt: TGCGCCAGCAGCCAAGATGTCCTAAGAACCTACGAGCAGTACTTC

d_call: NA
clone_size: NA
v_call: TRBV11-1
j_call: TRBJ1-1
cdr3_aa: CASSSTGNTEAFF
cdr3_nt: TGTGCCAGCAGTTCGACCGGGAACACTGAAGCTTTCTTT

d_call: NA
clone_size: once
v_call: TRBV28
j_call: TRBJ1-5
cdr3_aa: CASSLYWRGNQPQHF
cdr3_nt: TGTGCCAGCAGTTTATACTGGAGGGGCAATCAGCCCCAGCATTTT

d_call: NA
clone_size: NA
v_call: TRBV19
j_call: TRBJ2-7
cdr3_aa: CASSDRTRSYEQYF
cdr3_nt: TGTGCCAGTAGTGACAGGACCCGCTCCTACGAGCAGTACTTC

d_call: NA
clone_size: NA
v_call: TRBV9
j_call: TRBJ2-5
cdr3_aa: CASSPPYQETQYF
cdr3_nt: TGTGCCAGCAGCCCCCCGTACCAAGAGACCCAGTACTTC

d_call: NA
clone_size: NA
v_call: TRBV6-1
j_call: TRBJ2-1
cdr3_aa: CASSEWDRTEQFF
cdr3_nt: TGTGCCAGCAGTGAATGGGACCGCACTGAGCAGTTCTTC

d_call: NA
clone_size: NA
v_call: TRBV7-9
j_call: TRBJ1-3
cdr3_aa: CASSFPNSGNTIYF
cdr3_nt: TGTGCCAGCAGCTTTCCCAACTCTGGAAACACCATATATTTT

d_call: TRBD1
clone_size: NA
v_call: TRBV29-1
j_call: TRBJ2-7
cdr3_aa: CSAAGQGYEQYF
cdr3_nt: TGCAGCGCCGCGGGACAGGGCTACGAGCAGTACTTC

d_call: NA
clone_size: NA
v_call: TRBV5-1
j_call: TRBJ2-7
cdr3_aa: CASSPGGYSYEQYF
cdr3_nt: TGCGCCAGCAGCCCCGGGGGCTACTCCTACGAGCAGTACTTC

d_call: TRBD1
clone_size: NA
v_call: TRBV7-6
j_call: TRBJ2-2
cdr3_aa: CASSFKPGQGVIGELFF
cdr3_nt: TGTGCCAGCAGCTTTAAGCCGGGACAGGGGGTCATCGGGGAGCTGTTTTTT

d_call: NA
clone_size: NA
v_call: TRBV25-1
j_call: TRBJ2-3
cdr3_aa: CASSEKGLALGTDTQYF
cdr3_nt: TGTGCCAGCAGTGAAAAGGGCCTAGCGTTAGGCACAGATACGCAGTATTTT

d_call: TRBD1
clone_size: NA
v_call: TRBV11-2
j_call: TRBJ2-3
cdr3_aa: CASSLGQGGTQYF
cdr3_nt: TGTGCCAGCAGCTTAGGACAGGGGGGGACGCAGTATTTT

d_call: NA
clone_size: NA
v_call: TRBV6-5
j_call: TRBJ1-5
cdr3_aa: CASSYQQGREPQHF
cdr3_nt: TGTGCCAGCAGTTACCAACAGGGTCGGGAGCCCCAGCATTTT

d_call: NA
clone_size: NA
v_call: TRBV4-1
j_call: TRBJ1-2
cdr3_aa: CASSQLKRDRYGYTF
cdr3_nt: TGCGCCAGCAGCCAATTAAAAAGGGACCGCTATGGCTACACCTTC

d_call: NA
clone_size: NA
v_call: TRBV27
j_call: TRBJ2-3
cdr3_aa: CASSLTLKDTQYF
cdr3_nt: TGTGCCAGCAGTTTAACCCTTAAAGATACGCAGTATTTT

d_call: NA
clone_size: NA
v_call: TRBV27
j_call: TRBJ2-7
cdr3_aa: CASSLRASSYEQYF
cdr3_nt: TGTGCCAGCAGTTTACGCGCCAGCTCCTACGAGCAGTACTTC

d_call: NA
clone_size: NA
v_call: TRBV10-3
j_call: TRBJ2-7
cdr3_aa: CAITSGEPFYEQYF
cdr3_nt: TGTGCCATCACCTCCGGCGAGCCGTTCTACGAGCAGTACTTC

d_call: NA
clone_size: NA
v_call: TRBV27
j_call: TRBJ1-1
cdr3_aa: CASSIGRGTEAFF
cdr3_nt: TGTGCCAGCAGTATAGGACGGGGGACTGAAGCTTTCTTT

d_call: TRBD2
clone_size: NA
v_call: TRBV20-1
j_call: TRBJ2-7
cdr3_aa: CSSGGGEQYF
cdr3_nt: TGCAGTTCCGGGGGGGGCGAGCAGTACTTC

d_call: TRBD2
clone_size: NA
v_call: TRBV2
j_call: TRBJ2-2
cdr3_aa: CASSGGRASGGELFF
cdr3_nt: TGTGCCAGCTCCGGCGGGAGGGCCAGCGGCGGGGAGCTGTTTTTT

d_call: NA
clone_size: NA
v_call: TRBV4-1
j_call: TRBJ1-2
cdr3_aa: CASRASDYGYTF
cdr3_nt: TGCGCCAGCAGGGCGTCGGACTATGGCTACACCTTC

d_call: NA
clone_size: NA
v_call: TRBV7-9
j_call: TRBJ1-1
cdr3_aa: CASSLVLGAPYQAFF
cdr3_nt: TGTGCCAGCAGCTTAGTTTTGGGGGCCCCTTATCAAGCTTTCTTT

d_call: NA
clone_size: NA
v_call: TRBV28
j_call: TRBJ2-7
cdr3_aa: CASSLLAHRGEQYF
cdr3_nt: TGTGCCAGCAGTTTATTGGCGCACCGGGGGGAGCAGTACTTC

d_call: TRBD1
clone_size: NA
v_call: TRBV6-5
j_call: TRBJ2-7
cdr3_aa: CASSYRGPYHEQYF
cdr3_nt: TGTGCCAGCAGTTACAGGGGGCCTTACCACGAGCAGTACTTC

d_call: TRBD1
clone_size: NA
v_call: TRBV6-5
j_call: TRBJ2-7
cdr3_aa: CASSLSGTGDLEQYF
cdr3_nt: TGTGCCAGCAGTTTATCCGGGACAGGGGACCTCGAGCAGTACTTC

d_call: NA
clone_size: NA
v_call: TRBV4-2
j_call: TRBJ1-3
cdr3_aa: CASSHGGQRVAGNTIYF
cdr3_nt: TGTGCCAGCAGCCATGGGGGTCAGAGGGTAGCTGGAAACACCATATATTTT

d_call: NA
clone_size: NA
v_call: TRBV19
j_call: TRBJ2-1
cdr3_aa: CASSIAATYVGYNEQFF
cdr3_nt: TGTGCCAGTAGTATAGCGGCTACCTACGTGGGGTACAATGAGCAGTTCTTC

d_call: TRBD2
clone_size: NA
v_call: TRBV28
j_call: TRBJ2-3
cdr3_aa: CASSLPGLAGVADTQYF
cdr3_nt: TGTGCCAGCAGTCTCCCGGGACTAGCGGGAGTTGCAGATACGCAGTATTTT